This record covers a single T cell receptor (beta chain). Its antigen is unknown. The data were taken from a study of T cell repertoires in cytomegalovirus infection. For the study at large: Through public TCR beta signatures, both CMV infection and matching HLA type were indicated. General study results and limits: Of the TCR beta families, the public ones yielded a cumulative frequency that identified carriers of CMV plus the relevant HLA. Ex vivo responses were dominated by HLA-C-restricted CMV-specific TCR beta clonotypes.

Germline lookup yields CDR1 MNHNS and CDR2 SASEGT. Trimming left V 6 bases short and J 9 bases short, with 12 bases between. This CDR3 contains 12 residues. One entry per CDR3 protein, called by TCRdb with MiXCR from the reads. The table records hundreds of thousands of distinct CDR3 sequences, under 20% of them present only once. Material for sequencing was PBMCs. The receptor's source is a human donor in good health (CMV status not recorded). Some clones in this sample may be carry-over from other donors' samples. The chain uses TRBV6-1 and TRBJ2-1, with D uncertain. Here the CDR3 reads CASRITWSEQFF. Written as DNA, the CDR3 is TGTGCCAGCAGGATAACGTGGAGTGAGCAGTTCTTC.